This T cell receptor beta chain was recovered during a study of T cells after yellow fever vaccination. Broader study findings: Clonotypes found in both CD4 and CD8 compartments made up a small share. Clones from primary vaccination mostly reappeared after the booster (about 97% CD4, around 90% CD8). Compared with primary, the secondary response was weaker and peaked at day 5, not 15.

Trimming took 2 bases from V and 1 from J, leaving 5 bases between them. The CDR3 extends over 13 amino acids. The germline gives CDR1 MNHEY, CDR2 SVGAGI. Universal primer sites and UMIs were introduced during 5'RACE template-switching synthesis of TCR cDNA. Each CDR3 protein is one row after TCRdb ran MiXCR on the 5' RACE reads. The sample lists roughly 330,000 distinct CDR3 sequences; 3.5% to 4.5% were seen once. This clonotype was recorded many times. Its antigen remains unidentified. The genes are TRBV6-5 and TRBJ1-2; D ambiguous. This specimen consisted of PBMCs, obtained 5 days after the yellow fever booster vaccination. The receptor was derived from a man younger than 35 who received the YFV17D yellow fever vaccine. DNA for the CDR3: TGTGCCAGCAGTTACGAGGATAACTATGGCTACACCTTC. Its protein is CASSYEDNYGYTF.